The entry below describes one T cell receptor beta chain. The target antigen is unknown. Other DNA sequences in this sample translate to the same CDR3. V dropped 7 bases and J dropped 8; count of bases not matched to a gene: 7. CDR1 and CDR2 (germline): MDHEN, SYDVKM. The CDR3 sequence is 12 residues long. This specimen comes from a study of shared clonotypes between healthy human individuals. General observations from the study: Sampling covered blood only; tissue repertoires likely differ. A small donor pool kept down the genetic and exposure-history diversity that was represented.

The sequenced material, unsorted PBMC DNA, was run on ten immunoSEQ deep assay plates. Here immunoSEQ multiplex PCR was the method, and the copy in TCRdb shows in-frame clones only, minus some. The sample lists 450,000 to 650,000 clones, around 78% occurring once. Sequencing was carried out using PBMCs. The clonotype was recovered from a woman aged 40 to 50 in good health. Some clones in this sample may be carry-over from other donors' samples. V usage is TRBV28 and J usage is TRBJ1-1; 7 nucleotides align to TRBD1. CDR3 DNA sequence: TGTGCCAGCATATTACGACAGGGAGAAGCTTTCTTT. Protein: CASILRQGEAFF.